Following are 15 T cell receptor beta chains from one sample sequenced in a study of blood T cell repertoires in COVID-19. Assay: immunoSEQ multiplex PCR; the TCRdb copy retains only in-frame clones and omits some. Among under 200,000 clones listed, approximately 91% were seen once. The sequencing input was peripheral blood. These receptors came from a man between 18 and 35 years old with acute or convalescent COVID-19.

This clone showed up just once. This chain links TRBV12-3 or TRBV12-4 with TRBJ1-2; tentative D call: TRBD1 (5 bases). The V and J ends lost 4 bases and 5 bases respectively, with 11 bases between them. This CDR3 region has 13 residues. CDR3 nucleotide sequence: TGTGCCAGCAGTTCGGGGGATTATTATGGCTACACCTTC. This encodes CASSSGDYYGYTF.

The sample holds a few counts of this clone. The chain is built from TRBV2 and TRBJ2-7; the match to TRBD2 covers 11 bases. Germline assignment: CDR1 SNHLY and CDR2 FYNNEI. V lost 3 bases and J lost 4; bases outside the gene matches: 11. The CDR3 sequence is 17 residues long. The CDR3 here is CASSELAGGQAVYEQYF. The CDR3 nucleotides are TGTGCCAGCAGTGAGCTAGCGGGGGGCCAAGCAGTTTACGAGCAGTACTTC.

This clone has only one observation. V gene TRBV6-5 combines with J gene TRBJ1-1, with D possibly TRBD1 on 6 matching bases. Deletions cut 0 bases from V and 10 bases from J, with 12 bases between. The CDR3 runs to 13 residues. CDR1 MNHEY and CDR2 SVGAGI come from the germline V gene. The CDR3 DNA reads TGTGCCAGCAGTTACTCGGGGACATATGGAGCTTTCTTT. This codes for CASSYSGTYGAFF.

This clone was recorded only once. This chain uses TRBV4-1 with TRBJ1-1, with a tentative D call TRBD1 (6 bases). V lost 7 bases and J 7 bases, leaving 19 bases between the germline ends. The germline gives CDR1 MGHRA, CDR2 YSYEKL. The CDR3 is 14 residues long. The CDR3 is CASTPSTGRNEAFF. The CDR3 DNA reads as TGCGCCAGCACCCCAAGCACAGGGCGGAATGAAGCTTTCTTT.

The sample holds one count of this clone. The chain's CDR3 is CASSVGTTNTEAFF. DNA for the CDR3: TGTGCCAGCAGCGTAGGGACAACGAACACTGAAGCTTTCTTT. The J gene is TRBJ1-1, the V gene TRBV9, with D perhaps TRBD1 (5 bases). Between the trimmed V and J ends, which lost 0 bases and 1 base, there was a span of 7 bases. CDR3 length: 14 amino acids. Germline V CDR1 and CDR2: SGDLS, YYNGEE.

The chain carries TRBV2 and TRBJ1-5; 7 bases align to TRBD1. J was trimmed by 4 bases and V by 7 bases; bases with no gene match: 7. From germline, CDR1 is SNHLY and CDR2 FYNNEI. The CDR3 length is 14 residues. CDR3 loop: CASTRTGVNQPQHF. The CDR3 DNA sequence: TGTGCCAGCACCAGAACAGGGGTGAATCAGCCCCAGCATTTT. The full variable domain, completed using reference TRBV2 and TRBJ1-5, is EPEVTQTPSHQVTQMGQEVILRCVPISNHLYFYWYRQILGQKVEFLVSFYNNEISEKSEIFDDQFSVERPDGSNFTLKIRSTKLEDSAMYFCASTRTGVNQPQHFGDGTRLSIL.

V usage is TRBV7-2 and J usage is TRBJ1-2; TRBD1 agrees at 10 bases. Germline CDR1 is SGHTA and CDR2 is FQGNSA. V trimming: 1 base; J trimming: 4 bases; junction bases outside the gene matches: 3. CDR3 length: 15 amino acids. In DNA form, the CDR3 reads TGTGCCAGCAGCTTAGGGACAGGGGGAACCTATGGCTACACCTTC. Translated: CASSLGTGGTYGYTF.

This CDR3 reads CASSYGQGFGYTF. CDR3 coding DNA: TGTGCCAGCAGCTACGGACAGGGGTTTGGCTACACCTTC. The rearrangement joins TRBV6-5 to TRBJ1-2; 9 bases map to TRBD1. V gave up 6 bases and J gave up 7 bases; unmatched junction bases: 6. Germline values: CDR1 MNHEY, CDR2 SVGAGI. This CDR3 comprises 13 residues.

The chain employs TRBV6-5 and TRBJ1-1; 9 nucleotides agree with TRBD1. The CDR3 is made up of 15 amino acids. Germline loops: CDR1 MNHEY, CDR2 SVGAGI. Trimming took 4 bases from V and 4 from J; bases not matched to a gene: 7. CDR3 bases: TGTGCCAGCAGTTTACAGGGGGCTTGGGGCACTGAAGCTTTCTTT. Its protein is CASSLQGAWGTEAFF.

The chain carries TRBV2 and TRBJ2-2; TRBD2 is a possible D gene (5 bases). There are 13 residues in the CDR3. Germline CDR1 SNHLY, CDR2 FYNNEI. The ends were cut back, 8 bases at V and 5 bases at J, with 12 bases in the middle. The CDR3 DNA reads as TGTGCCAGCGGGTCTAGGAGGACCGGGGAGCTGTTTTTT. Amino acid sequence: CASGSRRTGELFF.

The V call is TRBV3-1 (or the pseudogene TRBV3-2), the J call TRBJ2-5; 8 nucleotides agree with TRBD1. V lost 0 bases and J lost 4; bases outside the gene matches: 7. The germline V gene encodes CDR1 LGHDT and CDR2 YNNKEL (reference sequence). The CDR3 spans 16 residues. CDR3 sequence: CASSQDYGQGAETQYF. The CDR3 nucleotides are TGTGCCAGCAGCCAAGATTACGGACAGGGAGCAGAGACCCAGTACTTC.

The chain combines TRBV2 with TRBJ2-1, with D possibly matching TRBD1 (6 bases). This CDR3 comprises 13 residues. Germline lookup yields CDR1 SNHLY and CDR2 FYNNEI. V was clipped by 4 bases and J by 9 bases, with 13 bases between them. The CDR3 nucleotides read TGTGCCAGCAGTGTAACAGGGTTGGGTGAGCAGTTCTTC. Amino acids: CASSVTGLGEQFF.

The V and J genes are TRBV28 and TRBJ1-3, with no clear D. V was trimmed by 7 bases and J by 0 bases, leaving 10 bases between them. CDR1 is MDHEN and CDR2 is SYDVKM in the germline V gene. This CDR3 comprises 14 residues. CDR3 sequence: CASTPVYSGNTIYF. For the CDR3, the DNA is TGTGCCAGCACCCCGGTCTACTCTGGAAACACCATATATTTT.

This clone was observed once. CDR3 DNA: TGTGCCAGCAGCCCCCTCCTCGGAGGCTATGGCTACACCTTC. As protein: CASSPLLGGYGYTF. The rearrangement uses TRBV27 and TRBJ1-2; D is ambiguous. Trimming pared 6 bases from V and 4 bases from J, leaving 15 bases between. Germline CDR1 reads MNHEY; CDR2 reads SMNVEV (reference sequence). CDR3 length: 14 amino acids.

V usage is TRBV18 and J usage is TRBJ2-2; weak D call: TRBD1 (6 bases). V was clipped by 5 bases and J by 3 bases, with 13 bases between them. This CDR3 is built from 15 residues. CDR1 is KGHSH, CDR2 LQKENI, per germline. The CDR3 nucleotides read TGTGCCAGCTCAGAGATACAGGGTGACACCGGGGAGCTGTTTTTT. Amino acid sequence: CASSEIQGDTGELFF.